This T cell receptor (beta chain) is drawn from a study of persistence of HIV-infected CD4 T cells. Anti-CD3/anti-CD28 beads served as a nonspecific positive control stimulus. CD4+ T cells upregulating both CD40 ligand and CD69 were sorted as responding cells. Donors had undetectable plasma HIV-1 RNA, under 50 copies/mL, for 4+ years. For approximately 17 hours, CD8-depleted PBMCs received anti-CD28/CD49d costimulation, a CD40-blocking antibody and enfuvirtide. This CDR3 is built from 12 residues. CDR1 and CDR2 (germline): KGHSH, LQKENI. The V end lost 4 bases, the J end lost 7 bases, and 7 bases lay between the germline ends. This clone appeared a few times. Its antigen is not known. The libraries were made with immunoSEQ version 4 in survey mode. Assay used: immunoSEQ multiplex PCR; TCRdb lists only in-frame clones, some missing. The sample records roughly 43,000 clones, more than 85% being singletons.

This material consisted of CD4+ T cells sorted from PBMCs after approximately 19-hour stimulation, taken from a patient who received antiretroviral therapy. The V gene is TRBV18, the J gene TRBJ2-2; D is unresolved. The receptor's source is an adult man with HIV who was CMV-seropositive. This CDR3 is CASSRQSGELFF. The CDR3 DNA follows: TGTGCCAGCTCACGCCAGAGCGGGGAGCTGTTTTTT.